These 22 T cell receptor beta chains share one sample of origin, sequenced in a study of blood T cells in healthy people across ages (dated by TCRdb to between 2015 and 2017). Libraries came from 5' RACE. Sequencing relied on an Illumina HiSeq 2500. A second PCR of roughly 6 to 11 cycles was run with a J-beta primer mix and a sample-barcoded 5' primer. Using fastp trimming at Q25 and MiXCR clonotype assembly, TCRdb reanalyzed the public sequencing data and kept in-frame beta chains. Records with the same CDR3 protein are collapsed into one entry carrying the most frequent genes and DNA. For this sample there are 850,000 to 1,000,000 distinct CDR3 sequences; 45% to 50% appear just once. Around 15% of the sample goes to the ten largest clones. The sample comprised blood. Receptors were obtained from a man younger than 40 in good health.

The rearrangement uses TRBV20-1 and TRBJ2-3; D possibly matches TRBD1 or TRBD2 (6 bases each). Germline CDR1 and CDR2: DFQATT and SNEGSKA (reference sequence). This CDR3 has 13 amino acids. V lost 8 bases and J lost 6, with 18 bases in between. Here the CDR3 reads CSWGAASADTQYF. The CDR3 DNA reads as TGCAGTTGGGGGGCGGCCTCGGCGGATACGCAGTATTTT.

This chain uses TRBV27 with TRBJ2-7; the D gene is possibly TRBD2 (6 bases). Looked up from germline, CDR1 is MNHEY and CDR2 is SMNVEV (reference sequence). V was pared by 3 bases and J by 3 bases, with 12 bases between. The CDR3 contains 14 residues. Here the CDR3 DNA reads TGTGCCAGCAGTTTCGGCGGGGACGTCTACGAGCAGTACTTC. Its protein is CASSFGGDVYEQYF.

The chain links TRBV7-2 to TRBJ2-7; D unresolved. The CDR3 covers 13 residues. From germline, CDR1 is SGHTA and CDR2 FQGNSA. V dropped 7 bases and J dropped 5 bases, with 15 bases sitting between them. Here the CDR3 reads CASTSSPTHEQYF. The CDR3 bases are TGTGCCAGCACCTCGTCCCCCACCCACGAGCAGTACTTC. Full variable domain (outside the CDR3, taken from reference TRBV7-2 and TRBJ2-7): GAGVSQSPSNKVTEKGKDVELRCDPISGHTALYWYRQSLGQGLEFLIYFQGNSAPDKSGLPSDRFSAERTGGSVSTLTIQRTQQEDSAVYLCASTSSPTHEQYFGPGTRLTVT.

The rearrangement links TRBV7-2 to TRBJ2-5; TRBD1 might be the D (5 bases). The last part of the DNA fits TRBJ2-7 better; the J call may be wrong. Germline V gene data show CDR1 as SGHTA and CDR2 as FQGNSA. There are 15 residues in the CDR3. CDR3 region: CASSALKGQRDEQYF. DNA of the CDR3: TGTGCCAGCAGCGCGTTGAAAGGACAACGGGACGAGCAGTACTTC.

This chain joins TRBV4-1 and TRBJ1-4; D is undetermined. Trimming pared 2 bases from V and 8 bases from J, leaving 12 bases between. Germline CDR1 is MGHRA and CDR2 is YSYEKL. The CDR3 extends over 14 amino acids. As DNA, the CDR3 is TGCGCCAGCAGCCAACTTGACCCGGGAGAAAAACTGTTTTTT. It yields the protein CASSQLDPGEKLFF.

The chain uses TRBV20-1 and TRBJ1-2; 7 bases are a match to TRBD1. Germline V gene sequence: CDR1 DFQATT, CDR2 SNEGSKA (reference sequence). Germline trimming cut 8 bases from V and 4 bases from J; bases unmatched to any gene: 4. The CDR3 has 11 residues. The CDR3 protein is CSSGQAYGYTF. The CDR3, as DNA: TGCAGTTCTGGACAGGCCTATGGCTACACCTTC.

The chain carries TRBV10-3 and TRBJ2-7, with 8 bases lining up with TRBD1. V trimming: 6 bases; J trimming: 3 bases; junction bases outside the gene matches: 4. The germline gives CDR1 ENHRY, CDR2 SYGVKD. The CDR3 length is 13 residues. In DNA form, the CDR3 reads TGTGCCATCAGCAAGGGGACAGGCTACGAGCAGTACTTC. Translating it yields CAISKGTGYEQYF.

This clonotype has just a few counts. This chain joins TRBV6-5 and TRBJ2-2, with a weak D call TRBD2 (5 bases). The V end lost 6 bases, the J end lost 2 bases, and 10 bases lay between the germline ends. The CDR3 has 14 residues. Germline-derived CDR1 and CDR2 are MNHEY and SVGAGI. CDR3 amino acids: CASRFPGNTGELFF. DNA for the CDR3: TGTGCCAGCAGGTTTCCGGGAAACACCGGGGAGCTGTTTTTT.

In this sample, this clonotype turned up a few times. V usage is TRBV12-3 or TRBV12-4 and J usage is TRBJ2-7, with 8 bases that match TRBD1. Losses at the gene ends were 5 bases for V and 2 bases for J; bases not matched to a gene: 11. The CDR3 extends over 16 amino acids. CDR3 bases: TGTGCCAGCAGTGGATTAACAGGGGGACGGCCCTACGAGCAGTACTTC. It specifies CASSGLTGGRPYEQYF.

The genes are TRBV5-1 and TRBJ1-2; D is uncertain. CDR1 is SGHRS and CDR2 is YFSETQ in the germline V gene. V lost 4 bases and J 8 bases, leaving 15 bases between the germline ends. CDR3 length: 13 residues. The CDR3 bases are TGCGCCAGCAGCGCGGACCCGGAGGTCGGCTACACCTTC. This sequence encodes CASSADPEVGYTF.

The chain combines TRBV6-6 with TRBJ2-7, with D maybe TRBD2 (5 bases). V shed 0 bases and J shed 3 bases, with 15 bases lying between them. Germline CDR1 is MNHNY and CDR2 is SVGAGI (reference sequence). There are 16 residues in the CDR3. CDR3 amino acids: CASSYSRGSGFYEQYF. Here the CDR3 DNA reads TGTGCCAGCAGTTACTCGAGAGGGTCGGGCTTCTACGAGCAGTACTTC.

A few counts support this clonotype. The rearrangement links TRBV25-1 to TRBJ2-2; D possibly corresponds to TRBD2 (6 bases). The CDR3 has 14 residues. Trimming pared 1 base from V and 3 bases from J, leaving 6 bases between. The V gene's germline CDR1 is MGHDK and CDR2 SYGVNS. CDR3 in amino acids: CASSESGDTGELFF. CDR3 nucleotide sequence: TGTGCCAGCAGTGAATCGGGAGACACCGGGGAGCTGTTTTTT.

The CDR3 nucleotides are TGCAGTGCTAGAGGAGGGATAGCCTACGAGCAGTACTTC. This encodes CSARGGIAYEQYF. The J gene is TRBJ2-7, the V gene TRBV20-1, with D possibly TRBD2 on 5 matching bases. In germline, CDR1 is DFQATT, CDR2 SNEGSKA (reference sequence). The CDR3 extends over 13 amino acids. Trimming removed 1 base at V and 2 bases at J, with 9 bases between.

The V gene is TRBV20-1, the J gene TRBJ2-1, with 7 bases fitting TRBD2. J was trimmed by 0 bases and V by 2 bases; bases with no gene match: 7. This CDR3 is 16 amino acids long. Germline lookup yields CDR1 DFQATT and CDR2 SNEGSKA (reference sequence). CDR3 bases: TGCAGTGCTAGACCCTCGACTAGCAACTCCTACAATGAGCAGTTCTTC. This translates into CSARPSTSNSYNEQFF.

The chain carries TRBV27 and TRBJ2-4; TRBD2 matches 8 bases. Per germline, CDR1 MNHEY and CDR2 SMNVEV (reference sequence). The CDR3 spans 14 residues. V was pared by 5 bases and J by 7 bases, with 7 bases of the junction left unmatched. CDR3 bases: TGTGCCAGCAGTCCCCGGGGGGGGACGAACATTCAGTACTTC. This gives the protein CASSPRGGTNIQYF.

This clonotype was counted at least ten times. The chain has TRBV7-9 and TRBJ2-7; no clear D. From germline, CDR1 is SEHNR and CDR2 FQNEAQ (reference sequence). CDR3 length: 13 amino acids. V lost 3 bases to trimming and J lost 6 bases, with 12 bases between them. The CDR3 here is CASSFDQVAEQYF. The CDR3, as DNA: TGTGCCAGCAGCTTCGATCAGGTCGCCGAGCAGTACTTC.

The CDR3 region is CASSLTGTVNEQFF. CDR3 DNA sequence: TGTGCCAGCAGCCTAACCGGGACAGTCAATGAGCAGTTCTTC. The chain joins TRBV7-2 to TRBJ2-1; 7 bases align to TRBD1. The germline V gene has CDR1 SGHTA and CDR2 FQGNSA. This CDR3 has 14 amino acids. The J segment lost 6 bases and the V segment lost 5 bases, leaving 7 bases of the junction unmatched.

Note on this clonotype: This may stem from a read error, because a much larger clone lies one nucleotide away. The CDR3 bases are TGTGCCGGCAGTTACTCGAACTACGAGCAGTACTTC. Translating it yields CAGSYSNYEQYF. The V call is TRBV6-2 or TRBV6-3, the J call TRBJ2-7, with D unresolved. CDR1 and CDR2 (germline): MNHEY, SVGEGT. The CDR3 is made up of 12 amino acids.

The CDR3 nucleotides read TGTGCCAGCATAGGGGACTCGCGGGAGCAGTTCTTC. Its translation: CASIGDSREQFF. The chain employs TRBV28 and TRBJ2-1; perhaps TRBD2 as D (6 bases). The CDR3 contains 12 residues. Germline CDR1 reads MDHEN; CDR2 reads SYDVKM. Trimming pared 7 bases from V and 10 bases from J, leaving 14 bases between.

The chain combines TRBV9 with TRBJ2-7; TRBD2 aligns across 11 bases. J gave up 0 bases and V 0 bases, and 8 bases lay outside the gene matches. The V gene's germline CDR1 is SGDLS and CDR2 YYNGEE. The CDR3 contains 18 residues. CDR3 in amino acids: CASSVAPSGGPNSYEQYF. CDR3 bases: TGTGCCAGCAGCGTAGCTCCTAGCGGGGGGCCTAACTCCTACGAGCAGTACTTC.

This clonotype was found once. The V gene is TRBV7-9, the J gene TRBJ2-4, with D perhaps given as TRBD1 or TRBD2 (5 bases each). The DNA matches TRBJ2-5 better at its end, which makes the J call doubtful. Germline CDR1 and CDR2: SEHNR and FQNEAQ (reference sequence). The CDR3 has 13 residues. CDR3 in DNA: TGTGCCAGCAGCGTAGTCGGGGCGGAGACCCAGTACTTC. Protein sequence: CASSVVGAETQYF.

The genes are TRBV7-2 and TRBJ2-7; TRBD1 matches at 9 bases. The CDR3 sequence is 16 residues long. Trimming at V came to 5 bases and at J to 0 bases, leaving 8 bases not matched to a gene. Germline CDR1 and CDR2: SGHTA and FQGNSA. The CDR3: CASSIAGTGSSYEQYF. As DNA, the CDR3 is TGTGCCAGCAGCATCGCCGGGACAGGGAGCTCCTACGAGCAGTACTTC.